These T cell receptor beta chains were read from a single sample in a study of blood T cells in healthy people across ages. TCRdb reprocessed the 5' RACE reads via MiXCR and lists one record per CDR3 protein. The repertoire includes under 850,000 distinct CDR3 sequences, roughly 40% of them detected once, and 10% to 15% sits in the top ten. Material: blood. All receptors come from a man aged 18 to 30 in good health. Each CDR3 is given with its conserved first and last residue. The D gene is left open where the match is weak. A clone size is listed for some rows: how often the clone was seen (once, few, many), or a class if it is expanded.

d_gene | abundance | j_gene | v_gene | CDR3aa | CDR3nt
. | many | TRBJ2-7 | TRBV29-1 | CSVEVRRYEQYF | TGCAGCGTTGAAGTTCGGAGGTACGAGCAGTACTTC
. | . | TRBJ2-1 | TRBV4-1 | CAGRDRYNEQFF | TGCGCCGGCCGGGATAGGTACAATGAGCAGTTCTTC
. | . | TRBJ2-2 | TRBV6-1 | CASSEGGEGDLRGLFF | TGTGCCAGCAGTGAAGGGGGAGAGGGCGACCTCCGAGGCTTGTTTTTT
. | . | TRBJ1-2 | TRBV7-9 | CASSLEDGYGYTF | TGTGCCAGCAGCTTAGAGGACGGCTATGGCTACACCTTC
TRBD1 | few | TRBJ2-3 | TRBV7-3 | CASSLLGQGGGTDTQYF | TGTGCCAGCAGCTTATTAGGACAGGGCGGCGGCACAGATACGCAGTATTTT
TRBD1 | . | TRBJ1-5 | TRBV27 | CASSMGQENQPQHF | TGTGCCAGCAGTATGGGACAGGAAAATCAGCCCCAGCATTTT
. | . | TRBJ1-5 | TRBV2 | CASSGQVLQAQHF | TGTGCCAGCAGCGGTCAGGTCTTGCAGGCCCAGCATTTT
TRBD1 | . | TRBJ2-1 | TRBV6-5 | CASSYGQGETYPGNEQFF | TGTGCCAGCAGTTACGGACAGGGGGAAACTTATCCTGGCAATGAGCAGTTCTTC
TRBD1 | . | TRBJ2-2 | TRBV5-1 | CASSWTGHESTGELFF | TGCGCCAGCAGCTGGACAGGGCATGAGAGTACCGGGGAGCTGTTTTTT
. | many | TRBJ2-1 | TRBV4-1 | CASSQVPGSYNEQFF | TGCGCCAGCAGCCAAGTGCCAGGCTCCTACAATGAGCAGTTCTTC
. | few | TRBJ1-1 | TRBV12-3/TRBV12-4 | CASSLGYMNTEAFF | TGTGCCAGCAGCCTGGGATACATGAACACTGAAGCTTTCTTT
. | few | TRBJ1-5 | TRBV15 | CATSRDQGGYSNQPQHF | TGTGCCACCAGCAGAGATCAGGGCGGCTATAGCAATCAGCCCCAGCATTTT
. | many | TRBJ2-1 | TRBV20-1 | CSADRLSSYNEQFF | TGCAGTGCTGACAGACTCAGCTCCTACAATGAGCAGTTCTTC
. | . | TRBJ1-6 | TRBV14 | CASSQGGSYNSPLHF | TGTGCCAGCAGCCAAGGGGGCTCCTATAATTCACCCCTCCACTTT
. | many | TRBJ1-5 | TRBV21-1 | CASRTQGMRGQPQHF | TGTGCCAGCAGGACACAGGGGATGAGAGGTCAGCCCCAGCATTTT
. | . | TRBJ1-5 | TRBV2 | CASKGRQAAGNQPQHF | TGTGCCAGCAAGGGTCGGCAGGCGGCGGGCAATCAGCCCCAGCATTTT
TRBD1 | . | TRBJ1-2 | TRBV7-2 | CASSASPGTGLYGYTF | TGTGCCAGCAGCGCTTCCCCCGGGACAGGCCTCTATGGCTACACCTTC
. | once | TRBJ2-3 | TRBV12-3/TRBV12-4 | CASSFLGLEVTETQYF | TGTGCCAGCAGTTTTCTGGGACTGGAGGTTACAGAGACGCAGTATTTT
TRBD2 | . | TRBJ2-5 | TRBV4-2 | CASSQEERGGLRNEQYF | TGTGCCAGCAGCCAAGAGGAGCGGGGTGGGCTTAGGAATGAGCAGTACTTC
TRBD2 | few | TRBJ2-3 | TRBV20-1 | CSARGLAGGQGKTDTQYF | TGCAGTGCTAGAGGACTAGCGGGGGGGCAGGGGAAAACAGATACGCAGTATTTT
. | few | TRBJ2-1 | TRBV7-9 | CASSGGHILHNEQFF | TGTGCCAGCAGCGGGGGCCATATCCTCCACAATGAGCAGTTCTTC
. | many | TRBJ1-3 | TRBV20-1 | CSAEDRLGDSGNTIYF | TGCAGTGCTGAAGACAGGTTGGGAGACTCTGGAAACACCATATATTTT
. | few | TRBJ2-3 | TRBV28 | CASSLGRGARGDTQYF | TGTGCCAGCAGTTTGGGTCGGGGGGCTCGTGGAGATACGCAGTATTTT
. | . | TRBJ2-7 | TRBV7-2 | CASSSTGTGYGEQYF | TGTGCCAGCAGCTCCACCGGGACGGGGTATGGCGAGCAGTACTTC
. | . | TRBJ1-1 | TRBV29-1 | CSLREGMNTETFF | TGCAGCCTACGGGAGGGGATGAACACTGAAACTTTCTTT
. | . | TRBJ2-2 | TRBV5-1 | CASSLVHSTGELFF | TGCGCCAGCAGCTTGGTTCACAGCACCGGGGAGCTGTTTTTT
. | few | TRBJ2-2 | TRBV7-8 | CASSLGGLTGELFF | TGTGCCAGCAGCTTAGGAGGTCTCACCGGGGAGCTGTTTTTT
. | many | TRBJ2-1 | TRBV2 | CAIPTPPEGEQFF | TGTGCCATTCCGACTCCTCCTGAGGGTGAGCAGTTCTTC
. | few | TRBJ2-7 | TRBV12-3/TRBV12-4 | CASSLKGDSVSYEQYF | TGTGCCAGCAGTTTAAAAGGGGATAGCGTCTCCTACGAGCAGTACTTC
. | few | TRBJ2-7 | TRBV4-1 | CASSQEPNNNEQYF | TGCGCCAGCAGCCAAGAACCTAACAACAATGAGCAGTACTTC